This TCR beta chain was found in a study of blood T cell repertoires in COVID-19. About the study: The United States, Italy and Spain supplied acute and convalescent COVID-19 samples.

The ends were cut back, 5 bases at V and 12 bases at J, with 18 bases in the middle. The CDR3 contains 13 residues. Germline V gives CDR1 LGHNA, CDR2 YNFKEQ. Per the authors' pipeline: Cell counts per sample came from amplifying reference gene primers. The repertoire was sequenced with immunoSEQ multiplex PCR; TCRdb's copy has only in-frame clones and lacks some. That table supplies the V and J calls and clone size; D and trimming were determined from the DNA. The table shows 250,000 to 350,000 clones, with approximately 83% occurring only once. The sample taken for sequencing was peripheral blood. This chain uses TRBV4-2 with TRBJ2-3, with TRBD2 as a possible D gene (6 bases). The TCR comes from a woman aged 25 to 45 who had recovered from COVID-19. CDR3 coding DNA: TGTGCCAGCAGCAATAGCGGCCTTTGGCCTCAGTATTTT. Protein product: CASSNSGLWPQYF.